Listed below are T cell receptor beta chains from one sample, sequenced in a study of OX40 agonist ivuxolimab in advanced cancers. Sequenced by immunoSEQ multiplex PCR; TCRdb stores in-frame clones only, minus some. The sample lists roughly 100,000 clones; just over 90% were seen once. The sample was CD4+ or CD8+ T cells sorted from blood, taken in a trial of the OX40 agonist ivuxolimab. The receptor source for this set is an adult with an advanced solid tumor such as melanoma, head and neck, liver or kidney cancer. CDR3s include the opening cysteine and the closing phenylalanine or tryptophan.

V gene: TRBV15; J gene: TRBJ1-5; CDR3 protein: CATSRVGGMGNQPQHF
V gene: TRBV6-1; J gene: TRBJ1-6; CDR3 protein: CASSPTGNSPLHF
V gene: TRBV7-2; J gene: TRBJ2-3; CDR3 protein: CASRVIPTDTQYF
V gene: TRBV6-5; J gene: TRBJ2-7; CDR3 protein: CASSHDGLAGYEQYF
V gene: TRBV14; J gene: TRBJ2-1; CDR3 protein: CASSPLAGDSYNEQFF
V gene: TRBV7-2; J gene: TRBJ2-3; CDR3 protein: CASSLVQGAGDTQYF
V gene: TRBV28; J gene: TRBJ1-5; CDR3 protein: CASSSRSPRNQPQHF
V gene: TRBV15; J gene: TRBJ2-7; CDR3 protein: CATSSGGTYEQYF
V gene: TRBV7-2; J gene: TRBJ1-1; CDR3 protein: CASSAQGGAEAFF
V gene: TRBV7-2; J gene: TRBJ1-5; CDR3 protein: CASSPHVGPQHF
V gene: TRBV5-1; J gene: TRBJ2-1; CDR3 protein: CASSLTGQGNNEQFF
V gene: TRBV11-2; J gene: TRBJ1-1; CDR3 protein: CASSLGQTGGARRGTEAFF
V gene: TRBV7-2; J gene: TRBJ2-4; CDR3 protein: CASSLQGTLAKNIQYF
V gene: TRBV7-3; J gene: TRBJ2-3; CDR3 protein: CASSDYLGPATDTQYF
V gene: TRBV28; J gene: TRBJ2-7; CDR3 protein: CASSPGTAPSYEQYF
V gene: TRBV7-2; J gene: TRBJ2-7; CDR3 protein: CAGSPSGLAGYYEQYF
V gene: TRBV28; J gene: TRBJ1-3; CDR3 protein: CASSGEIRNTIYF
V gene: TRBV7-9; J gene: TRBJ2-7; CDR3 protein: CASSEVGGSYEQYF
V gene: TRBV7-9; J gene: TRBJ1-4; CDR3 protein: CASSLSQGSEKLFF
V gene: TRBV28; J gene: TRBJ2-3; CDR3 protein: CATSSSTDTQYF
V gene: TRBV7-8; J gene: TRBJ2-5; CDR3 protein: CASRRRGGGETQYF
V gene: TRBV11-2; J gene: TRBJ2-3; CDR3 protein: CASSSGLAGATDTQYF